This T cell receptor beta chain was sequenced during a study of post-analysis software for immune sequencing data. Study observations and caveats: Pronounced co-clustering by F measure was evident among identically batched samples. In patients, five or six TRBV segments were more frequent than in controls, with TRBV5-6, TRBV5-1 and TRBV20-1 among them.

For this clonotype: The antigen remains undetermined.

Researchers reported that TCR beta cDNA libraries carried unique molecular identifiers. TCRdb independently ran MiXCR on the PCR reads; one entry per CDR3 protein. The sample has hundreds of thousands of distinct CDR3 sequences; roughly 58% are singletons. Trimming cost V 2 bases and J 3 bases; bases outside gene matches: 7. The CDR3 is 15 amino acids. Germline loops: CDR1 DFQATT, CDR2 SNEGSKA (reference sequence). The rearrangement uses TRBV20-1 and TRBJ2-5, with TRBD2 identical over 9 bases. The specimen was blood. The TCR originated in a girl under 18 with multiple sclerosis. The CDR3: CSARPGLAIEETQYF. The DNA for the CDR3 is TGCAGTGCTAGACCGGGACTAGCCATAGAAGAGACCCAGTACTTC.